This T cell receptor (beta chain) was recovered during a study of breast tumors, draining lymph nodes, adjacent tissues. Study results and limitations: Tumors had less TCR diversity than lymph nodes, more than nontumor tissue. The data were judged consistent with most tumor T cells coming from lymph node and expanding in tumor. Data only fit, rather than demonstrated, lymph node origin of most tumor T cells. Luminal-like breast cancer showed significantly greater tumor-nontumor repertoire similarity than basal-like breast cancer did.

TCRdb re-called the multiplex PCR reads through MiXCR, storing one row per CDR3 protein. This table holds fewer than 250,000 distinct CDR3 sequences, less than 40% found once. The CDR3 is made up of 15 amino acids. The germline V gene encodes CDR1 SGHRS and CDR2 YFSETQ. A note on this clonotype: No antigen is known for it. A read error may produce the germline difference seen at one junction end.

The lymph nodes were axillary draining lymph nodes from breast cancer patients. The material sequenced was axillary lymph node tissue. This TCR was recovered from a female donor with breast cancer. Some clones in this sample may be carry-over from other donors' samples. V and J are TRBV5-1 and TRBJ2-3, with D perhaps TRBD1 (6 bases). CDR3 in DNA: TGCACCAGCAGCTTACAGGGCCTAACCACAGATACGCAGTATTTT. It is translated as CTSSLQGLTTDTQYF.